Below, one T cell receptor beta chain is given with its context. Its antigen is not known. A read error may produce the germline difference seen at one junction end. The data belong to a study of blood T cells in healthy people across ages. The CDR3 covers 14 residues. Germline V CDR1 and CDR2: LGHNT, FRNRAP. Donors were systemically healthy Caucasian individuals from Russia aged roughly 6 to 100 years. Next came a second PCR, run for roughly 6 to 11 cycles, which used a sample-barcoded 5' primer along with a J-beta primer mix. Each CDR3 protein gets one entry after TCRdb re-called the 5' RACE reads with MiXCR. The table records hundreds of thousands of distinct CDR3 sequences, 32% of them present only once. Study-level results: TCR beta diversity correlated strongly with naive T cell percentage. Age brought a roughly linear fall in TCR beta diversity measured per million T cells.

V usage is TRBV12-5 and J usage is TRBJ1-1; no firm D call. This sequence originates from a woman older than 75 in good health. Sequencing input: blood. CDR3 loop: CTSGRIRGRTEAFF. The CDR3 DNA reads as TGTACTAGTGGTCGGATCCGGGGAAGGACTGAAGCTTTCTTT.